The T cell receptor (beta chain) under discussion was sequenced for a study of tumor-infiltrating lymphocytes in localized non-small cell lung cancer. Study outcomes and limitations: No T-cell fraction difference was seen between IM1 and IM2 tumors. TCRbeta sequencing showed higher T cell infiltration in tumors than uninvolved lung.

Repertoires were generated with immunoSEQ multiplex PCR, while TCRdb's copy carries only in-frame clones and drops some. The table has 14,000 or so clones, 65% to 75% seen once. Unmatched junction bases numbered 1, after V lost 2 bases and J lost 4 bases. This CDR3 comprises 14 residues. The germline V gene encodes CDR1 MNHNY and CDR2 SVGAGI (reference sequence). For this clone: The target antigen is unknown.

Input material: lung tumor tissue. This sequence was found in a human donor with non-small cell lung cancer. The chain combines TRBV6-6 with TRBJ1-2; the match to TRBD1 covers 10 bases. The CDR3 bases are TGTGCCAGCAGTTACGGGACAGGGGCCTATGGCTACACCTTC. This sequence encodes CASSYGTGAYGYTF.